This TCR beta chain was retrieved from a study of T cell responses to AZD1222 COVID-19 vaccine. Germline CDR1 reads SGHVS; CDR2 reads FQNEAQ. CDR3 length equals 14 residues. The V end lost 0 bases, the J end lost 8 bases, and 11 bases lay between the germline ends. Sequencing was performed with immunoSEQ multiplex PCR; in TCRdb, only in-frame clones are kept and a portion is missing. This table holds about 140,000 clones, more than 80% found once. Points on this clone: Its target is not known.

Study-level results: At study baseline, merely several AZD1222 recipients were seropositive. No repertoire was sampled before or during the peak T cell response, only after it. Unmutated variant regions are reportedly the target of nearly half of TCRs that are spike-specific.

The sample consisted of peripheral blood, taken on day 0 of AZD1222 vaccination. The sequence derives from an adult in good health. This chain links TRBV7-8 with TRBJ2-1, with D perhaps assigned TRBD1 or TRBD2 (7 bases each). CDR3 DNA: TGTGCCAGCAGCTTAGCGGGAGGGGGCGATGAGCAGTTCTTC. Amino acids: CASSLAGGGDEQFF.